This TCR beta chain was observed in a study of blood T cell repertoires in COVID-19. Study-wide context: For recovered donors of Cohort 3, there were two negative PCRs, clearance, or symptom resolution. Some COVID-19 samples were acute and others convalescent; all came from the United States, Italy and Spain. Sample material is recorded as cDNA or gDNA derived from T cells, B-cell-depleted T cells, or PBMCs.

V lost 7 bases and J lost 1, with 13 bases in between. The CDR3 is 14 amino acids. The germline gives CDR1 SEHNR, CDR2 FQNEAQ (reference sequence). Cohorts were assigned according to the clinical history that participants reported. TCRdb's copy holds only in-frame clones and misses some; the assay was immunoSEQ multiplex PCR. Of roughly 200,000 clones in the sample, about 86% were seen once. The specimen was PBMCs or T cells enriched from blood (not recorded which). The chain has TRBV7-9 and TRBJ1-1; D is ambiguous. The sequence was collected from a woman between 35 and 50 years old in a cohort exposed to, infected with or recovered from COVID-19 (not recorded which). CDR3 DNA: TGTGCCAGCACTCAGTACAGTACGAACACTGAAGCTTTCTTT. It yields the protein CASTQYSTNTEAFF.